The 23 T cell receptor beta chains in this list originate from one sample, sequenced in a study of blood T cell repertoires in COVID-19. Only in-frame clones appear in the TCRdb table, and some are missing; sequencing was by immunoSEQ multiplex PCR. The sample carries 200,000 to 250,000 clones, 85% to 90% recorded once. Specimen: peripheral blood. The receptor source for this set is a middle-aged man with COVID-19, enrolled during active disease.

The J gene is TRBJ1-5, the V gene TRBV11-2; 8 nucleotides align to TRBD1. CDR1 and CDR2 from the germline V gene are SGHAT and FQNNGV. The CDR3 is 14 residues long. The V gene end was trimmed by 4 bases and the J gene end by 7 bases; junction bases not matched to a gene: 6. In nucleotides, the CDR3 is TGTGCCAGCAGCTCCGACAGGGGAGACCAGCCCCAGCATTTT. Translated, it gives CASSSDRGDQPQHF.

V is TRBV12-5 and J is TRBJ1-6; D is unresolved. With 1 base removed from V and 10 bases from J, the gap between germline ends came to 8 bases. This CDR3 spans 13 amino acids. Germline-derived CDR1 and CDR2 are LGHNT and FRNRAP. The CDR3, as DNA: TGTGCTAGTGGTTTGGCCGAAGCGTCACCCCTCCACTTT. Its protein is CASGLAEASPLHF.

V gene TRBV5-1 combines with J gene TRBJ1-2; D is undetermined. The V end lost 4 bases, the J end lost 6 bases, and 19 bases lay between the germline ends. Germline values: CDR1 SGHRS, CDR2 YFSETQ. The CDR3 sequence is 15 residues long. The CDR3 loop is CASSPGPDSLHGYTF. DNA of the CDR3: TGCGCCAGCAGCCCCGGGCCGGACTCCCTCCATGGCTACACCTTC.

V is TRBV2 and J is TRBJ2-5; TRBD2 might be the D (6 bases). The CDR3 contains 16 residues. V was pared by 3 bases and J by 5 bases, with 19 bases between. The germline V gene encodes CDR1 SNHLY and CDR2 FYNNEI. In DNA, the CDR3 is TGTGCCAGCAGTGAGCAGATTCGACTAGTGGGGGAGACCCAGTACTTC. Translating it yields CASSEQIRLVGETQYF.

J is TRBJ2-5 and V is TRBV11-2; no clear D. CDR3 size: 12 residues. Trimming took 4 bases from V and 4 from J, leaving 7 bases between them. CDR1 SGHAT and CDR2 FQNNGV come from the germline V gene. The CDR3 loop is CASSSHRETQYF. The CDR3 DNA reads TGTGCCAGCAGCTCTCATAGAGAGACCCAGTACTTC.

The chain recombines TRBV3-1 (or the pseudogene TRBV3-2) with TRBJ2-7; 8 bases agree with TRBD1. Germline assignment: CDR1 LGHDT and CDR2 YNNKEL (reference sequence). The CDR3 has 14 residues. V shed 2 bases and J 2 bases; nucleotides not matched to a gene: 2. As DNA, the CDR3 is TGTGCCAGCAGCCAACAGGGGGCGGCCTACGAGCAGTACTTC. Its protein is CASSQQGAAYEQYF.

The chain uses TRBV3-1 (or the pseudogene TRBV3-2) and TRBJ2-1; no clear D. The germline gives CDR1 LGHDT, CDR2 YNNKEL (reference sequence). The V end lost 4 bases, the J end lost 4 bases, and 11 bases lay between the germline ends. The CDR3 is made up of 14 amino acids. The DNA of the CDR3 is TGTGCCAGCAGCCCAAGGAGAACTTACAATGAGCAGTTCTTC. Translated: CASSPRRTYNEQFF.

The V gene is TRBV6-5, the J gene TRBJ1-2, with 8 nucleotides matching TRBD1. CDR3 length: 14 residues. CDR1 and CDR2 from the germline V gene are MNHEY and SVGAGI. The J segment lost 4 bases and the V segment lost 6 bases, leaving 7 bases of the junction unmatched. CDR3 in amino acids: CASRGDGQGYGYTF. CDR3 DNA sequence: TGTGCCAGCAGAGGAGACGGACAGGGCTATGGCTACACCTTC.

This clone was observed a single time. The V and J genes are TRBV5-1 and TRBJ2-3, with a possible D match to TRBD2 (6 bases). Germline V gene data show CDR1 as SGHRS and CDR2 as YFSETQ. Between the trimmed V and J ends, which lost 4 bases and 5 bases, there was a span of 11 bases. The CDR3 has 13 amino acids. The CDR3 nucleotides read TGCGCCAGCAGCCCTGGCGGGGTAGATACGCAGTATTTT. Translation: CASSPGGVDTQYF.

The chain uses TRBV30 and TRBJ2-5, with D tentatively TRBD1 (5 bases). Trimming removed 2 bases from V and 3 bases from J, with 10 bases in between. CDR1 and CDR2 (germline): GTSNPN, SVGIG (reference sequence). The CDR3 spans 13 residues. Here the CDR3 reads CAWSRQPEETQYF. The CDR3 region has the DNA TGTGCCTGGAGTAGACAGCCTGAAGAGACCCAGTACTTC.

The V call is TRBV5-1, the J call TRBJ2-3, with 7 bases aligning to TRBD1. The CDR3 runs to 15 residues. The germline gives CDR1 SGHRS, CDR2 YFSETQ. J gave up 2 bases and V 6 bases, and 9 bases lay outside the gene matches. The CDR3 protein is CASTRQGLNTDTQYF. DNA of the CDR3: TGCGCCAGCACCCGACAGGGATTAAACACAGATACGCAGTATTTT.

The chain carries TRBV19 and TRBJ2-1, with 7 bases identical to TRBD2. V was clipped by 6 bases and J by 4 bases; unmatched bases: 6. This CDR3 is 14 amino acids long. The germline CDR1 and CDR2 sequences are LNHDA and SQIVND (reference sequence). Written as DNA, the CDR3 is TGTGCCAGTAGCCGGACTAGTGGGTACAATGAGCAGTTCTTC. Translated, it gives CASSRTSGYNEQFF.

J is TRBJ1-2 and V is TRBV7-2; D is possibly TRBD1 (5 bases). V gave up 6 bases and J gave up 8 bases, with 16 bases separating them. The CDR3 contains 13 residues. CDR1 is SGHTA and CDR2 is FQGNSA in the germline V gene. The CDR3 sequence is CASRRVGPSGYTF. In nucleotides, the CDR3 is TGTGCCAGCAGGCGTGTGGGGCCCAGCGGCTACACCTTC.

This rearrangement joins TRBV20-1 to TRBJ2-1; TRBD2 agrees at 8 bases. This CDR3 has 11 residues. Germline CDR1 and CDR2: DFQATT and SNEGSKA (reference sequence). The junction had 7 bases not matched to a gene; V was cut back by 3 bases and J by 15 bases. In DNA form, the CDR3 reads TGCAGTGCTAGGCGAGCGGGGGTTCGGTTCTTC. Protein product: CSARRAGVRFF.

V gene TRBV11-2 combines with J gene TRBJ2-7, with 11 nucleotides matching TRBD1. The CDR3 extends over 14 amino acids. J lost 3 bases, V lost 4 bases, and 2 bases had no gene match. The germline V gene encodes CDR1 SGHAT and CDR2 FQNNGV. The CDR3 loop is CASSSGTGGYEQYF. The CDR3 DNA sequence: TGTGCCAGCAGCTCCGGGACAGGGGGCTACGAGCAGTACTTC. The whole variable domain, filled in from reference TRBV11-2 and TRBJ2-7, reads EAGVAQSPRYKIIEKRQSVAFWCNPISGHATLYWYQQILGQGPKLLIQFQNNGVVDDSQLPKDRFSAERLKGVDSTLKIQPAKLEDSAVYLCASSSGTGGYEQYFGPGTRLTVT.

The rearrangement links TRBV7-9 to TRBJ1-1; D remains unclear. Trimming removed 2 bases at V and 3 bases at J, with 7 bases between. Germline values: CDR1 SEHNR, CDR2 FQNEAQ (reference sequence). The CDR3 is 13 amino acids. Written as DNA, the CDR3 is TGTGCCAGCAGCTTACTTCAGGACACTGAAGCTTTCTTT. Encoded protein: CASSLLQDTEAFF.

This clone showed up just a few times. The V and J genes are TRBV18 and TRBJ1-1, with D hard to call. V lost 3 bases, J lost 2 bases, and 10 bases lay in between. The CDR3 extends over 14 amino acids. Germline values: CDR1 KGHSH, CDR2 LQKENI. CDR3 loop: CASSPGPGNTEAFF. The CDR3 region has the DNA TGTGCCAGCTCACCTGGGCCGGGAAACACTGAAGCTTTCTTT.

CDR3 nucleotides: TGTGCCAGCAGCTTAGCCCGGACAGGCCACTATGGCTACACCTTC. It is translated as CASSLARTGHYGYTF. The chain recombines TRBV7-6 with TRBJ1-2, with 7 bases that match TRBD1. J was trimmed by 3 bases and V by 0 bases; bases with no gene match: 4. Germline V gene sequence: CDR1 SGHVS, CDR2 FNYEAQ. The CDR3 length is 15 residues.

In DNA form, the CDR3 reads TGTGCCAGCAGCTTAGTAGGGACAGGGTTTAATAATTCACCCCTCCACTTT. Translated: CASSLVGTGFNNSPLHF. This chain connects TRBV7-2 to TRBJ1-6, with 9 bases aligning to TRBD1. Trimming cost V 1 base and J 5 bases; bases outside gene matches: 6. Germline lookup yields CDR1 SGHTA and CDR2 FQGNSA. The CDR3 covers 17 residues.

This chain uses TRBV27 with TRBJ2-7; 12 positions agree with TRBD2. CDR1 and CDR2 (germline): MNHEY, SMNVEV (reference sequence). The CDR3 is made up of 21 amino acids. Trimming cost V 4 bases and J 0 bases; bases outside gene matches: 19. For the CDR3, the DNA is TGTGCCAGCAGTTGCCCACATCGACTAGCGGGGGCCCCATGGGACTCCTACGAGCAGTACTTC. Translation: CASSCPHRLAGAPWDSYEQYF.

The rearrangement joins TRBV29-1 to TRBJ1-1; TRBD1 is a possible D gene (6 bases). The CDR3 loop spans 10 amino acids. V was clipped by 4 bases and J by 9 bases, with 9 bases between them. Per the germline V gene, CDR1 is SQVTM and CDR2 is ANQGSEA. The CDR3 region is CSVGDIKAFF. CDR3 sequence (DNA): TGCAGCGTTGGGGACATAAAAGCTTTCTTT.

The chain uses TRBV6-2 or TRBV6-3 and TRBJ1-5; D gene ambiguous. The germline V and J ends were trimmed by 6 bases and 2 bases, with 11 bases remaining between them. The CDR3 length is 14 residues. CDR1 is MNHEY, CDR2 SVGEGT, per germline. The CDR3 sequence is CASSQVGGNQPQHF. In nucleotides, the CDR3 is TGTGCCAGCAGCCAGGTCGGGGGCAATCAGCCCCAGCATTTT.

The chain recombines TRBV18 with TRBJ2-1; tentative D call: TRBD2 (5 bases). Trimming pared 5 bases from V and 0 bases from J, leaving 11 bases between. Germline assignment: CDR1 KGHSH and CDR2 LQKENI. The CDR3 covers 15 residues. Here the CDR3 reads CASSTGSPSYNEQFF. The CDR3 nucleotides read TGTGCCAGCTCAACGGGATCCCCCTCCTACAATGAGCAGTTCTTC.